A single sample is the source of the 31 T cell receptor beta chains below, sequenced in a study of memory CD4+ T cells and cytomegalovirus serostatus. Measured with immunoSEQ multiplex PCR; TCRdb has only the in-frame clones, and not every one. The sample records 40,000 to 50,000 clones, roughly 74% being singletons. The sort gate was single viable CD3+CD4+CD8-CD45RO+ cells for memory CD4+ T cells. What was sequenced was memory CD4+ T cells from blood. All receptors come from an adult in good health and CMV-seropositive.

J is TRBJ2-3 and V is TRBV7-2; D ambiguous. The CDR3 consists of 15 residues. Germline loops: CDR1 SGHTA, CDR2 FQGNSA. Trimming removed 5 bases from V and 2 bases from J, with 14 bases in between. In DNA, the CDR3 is TGTGCCAGCAGCCTCCTTTATGGGGACACAGATACGCAGTATTTT. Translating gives CASSLLYGDTDTQYF.

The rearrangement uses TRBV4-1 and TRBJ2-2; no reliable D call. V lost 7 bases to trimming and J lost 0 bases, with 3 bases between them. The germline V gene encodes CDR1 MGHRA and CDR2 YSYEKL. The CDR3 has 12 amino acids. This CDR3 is CASTPNTGELFF. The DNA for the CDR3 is TGCGCCAGCACCCCGAACACCGGGGAGCTGTTTTTT.

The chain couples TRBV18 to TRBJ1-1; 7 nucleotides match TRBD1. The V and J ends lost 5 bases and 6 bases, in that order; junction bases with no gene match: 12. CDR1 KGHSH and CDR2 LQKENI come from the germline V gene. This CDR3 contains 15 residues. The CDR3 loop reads CASSAGTASGAEAFF. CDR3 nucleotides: TGTGCCAGCTCAGCGGGGACAGCCTCGGGAGCTGAAGCTTTCTTT.

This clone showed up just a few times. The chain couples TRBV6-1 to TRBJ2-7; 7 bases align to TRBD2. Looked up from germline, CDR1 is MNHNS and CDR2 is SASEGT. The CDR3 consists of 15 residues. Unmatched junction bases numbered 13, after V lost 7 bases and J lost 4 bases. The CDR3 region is CASIPSAGTGYEQYF. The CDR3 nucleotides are TGTGCCAGCATTCCATCAGCGGGGACCGGTTACGAGCAGTACTTC.

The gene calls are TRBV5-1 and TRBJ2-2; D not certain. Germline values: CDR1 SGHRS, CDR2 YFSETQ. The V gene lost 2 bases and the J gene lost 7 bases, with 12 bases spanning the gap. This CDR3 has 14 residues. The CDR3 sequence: CASSFAKVGGELFF. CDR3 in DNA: TGCGCCAGCAGCTTCGCAAAGGTGGGCGGGGAGCTGTTTTTT.

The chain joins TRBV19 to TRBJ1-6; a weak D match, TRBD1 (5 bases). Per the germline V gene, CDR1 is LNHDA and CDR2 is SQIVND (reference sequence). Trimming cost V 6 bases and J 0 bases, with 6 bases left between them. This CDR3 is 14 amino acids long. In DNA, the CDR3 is TGTGCCAGTAGCCAGGGCTCCTATAATTCACCCCTCCACTTT. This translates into CASSQGSYNSPLHF.

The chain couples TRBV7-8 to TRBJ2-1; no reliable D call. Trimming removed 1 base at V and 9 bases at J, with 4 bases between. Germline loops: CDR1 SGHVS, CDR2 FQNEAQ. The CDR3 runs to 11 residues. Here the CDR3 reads CASSLVREQFF. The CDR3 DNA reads TGTGCCAGCAGCTTAGTACGTGAGCAGTTCTTC.

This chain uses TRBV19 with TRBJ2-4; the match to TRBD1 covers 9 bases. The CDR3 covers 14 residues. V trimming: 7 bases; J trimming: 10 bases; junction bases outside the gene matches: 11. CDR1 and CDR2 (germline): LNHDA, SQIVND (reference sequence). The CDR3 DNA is TGTGCCAGTACTAGGACAGGGGAAAGGTGGATTCAGTACTTC. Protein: CASTRTGERWIQYF.

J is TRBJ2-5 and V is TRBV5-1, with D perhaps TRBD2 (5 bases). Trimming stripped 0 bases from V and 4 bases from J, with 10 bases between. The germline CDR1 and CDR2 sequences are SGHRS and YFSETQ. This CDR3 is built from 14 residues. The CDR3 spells CASSLALVRETQYF. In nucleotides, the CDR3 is TGCGCCAGCAGCTTGGCACTAGTCCGAGAGACCCAGTACTTC.

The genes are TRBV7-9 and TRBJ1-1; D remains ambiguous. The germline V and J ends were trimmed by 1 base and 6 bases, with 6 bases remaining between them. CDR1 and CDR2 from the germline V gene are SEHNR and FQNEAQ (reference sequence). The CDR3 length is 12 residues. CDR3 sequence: CASSLEGAEAFF. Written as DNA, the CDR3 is TGTGCCAGCAGCTTAGAGGGCGCTGAAGCTTTCTTT.

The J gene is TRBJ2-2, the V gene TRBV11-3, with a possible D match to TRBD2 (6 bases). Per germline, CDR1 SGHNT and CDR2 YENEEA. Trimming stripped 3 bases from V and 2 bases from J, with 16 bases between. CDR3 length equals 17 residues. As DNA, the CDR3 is TGTGCCAGCAGCTTGTCCGGAGGGACGGAAAACACCGGGGAGCTGTTTTTT. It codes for CASSLSGGTENTGELFF.

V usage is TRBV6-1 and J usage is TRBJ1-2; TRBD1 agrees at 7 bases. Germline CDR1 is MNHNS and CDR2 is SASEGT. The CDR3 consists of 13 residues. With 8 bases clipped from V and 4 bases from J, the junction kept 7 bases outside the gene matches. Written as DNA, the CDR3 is TGTGCCAGCCGTCTGACAGGGTCCTATGGCTACACCTTC. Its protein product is CASRLTGSYGYTF.

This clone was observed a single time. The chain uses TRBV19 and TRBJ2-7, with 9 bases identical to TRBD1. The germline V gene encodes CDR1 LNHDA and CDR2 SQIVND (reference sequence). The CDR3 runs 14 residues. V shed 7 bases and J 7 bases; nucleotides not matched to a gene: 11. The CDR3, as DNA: TGTGCCAGTACCAAACAGGGGGCTCCGGGGGAGCAGTACTTC. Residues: CASTKQGAPGEQYF.

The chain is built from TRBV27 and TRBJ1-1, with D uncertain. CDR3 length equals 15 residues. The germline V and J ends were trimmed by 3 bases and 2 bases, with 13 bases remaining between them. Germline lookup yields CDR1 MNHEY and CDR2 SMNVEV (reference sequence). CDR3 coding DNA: TGTGCCAGCAGTTTGGAATCCGTACCCAACACTGAAGCTTTCTTT. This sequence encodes CASSLESVPNTEAFF.

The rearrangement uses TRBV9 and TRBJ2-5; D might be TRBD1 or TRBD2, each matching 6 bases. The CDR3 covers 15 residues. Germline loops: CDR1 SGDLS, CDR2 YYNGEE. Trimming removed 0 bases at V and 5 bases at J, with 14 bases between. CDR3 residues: CASSVAPGAEETQYF. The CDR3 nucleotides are TGTGCCAGCAGCGTAGCCCCGGGGGCAGAGGAGACCCAGTACTTC.

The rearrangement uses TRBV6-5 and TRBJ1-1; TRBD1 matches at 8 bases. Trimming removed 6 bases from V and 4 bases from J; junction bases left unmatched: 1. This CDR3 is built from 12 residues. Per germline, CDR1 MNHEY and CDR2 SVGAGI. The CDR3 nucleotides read TGTGCCAGCAGACAGGGGGGCACTGAAGCTTTCTTT. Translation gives CASRQGGTEAFF.

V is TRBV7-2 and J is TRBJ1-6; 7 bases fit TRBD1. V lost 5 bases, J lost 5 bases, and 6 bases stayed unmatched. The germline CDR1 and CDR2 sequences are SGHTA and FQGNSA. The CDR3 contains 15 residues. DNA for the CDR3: TGTGCCAGCAGCCCCACGGGACAGAATAATTCACCCCTCCACTTT. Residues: CASSPTGQNNSPLHF.

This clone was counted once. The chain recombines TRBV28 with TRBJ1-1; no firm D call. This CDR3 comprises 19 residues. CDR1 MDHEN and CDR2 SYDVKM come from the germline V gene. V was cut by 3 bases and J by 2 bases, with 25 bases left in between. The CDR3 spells CASSLYAPREGGLNTEAFF. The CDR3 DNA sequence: TGTGCCAGCAGTTTGTATGCCCCTCGGGAGGGAGGGTTAAACACTGAAGCTTTCTTT.

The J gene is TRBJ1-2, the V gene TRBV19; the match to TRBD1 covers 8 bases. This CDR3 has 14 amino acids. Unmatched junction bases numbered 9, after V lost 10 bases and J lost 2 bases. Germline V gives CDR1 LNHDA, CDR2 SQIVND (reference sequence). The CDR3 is CATGGGLGNYGYTF. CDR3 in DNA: TGTGCCACAGGGGGCGGATTGGGGAACTATGGCTACACCTTC. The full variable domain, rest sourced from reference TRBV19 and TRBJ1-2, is DGGITQSPKYLFRKEGQNVTLSCEQNLNHDAMYWYRQDPGQGLRLIYYSQIVNDFQKGDIAEGYSVSREKKESFPLTVTSAQKNPTAFYLCATGGGLGNYGYTFGSGTRLTVV.

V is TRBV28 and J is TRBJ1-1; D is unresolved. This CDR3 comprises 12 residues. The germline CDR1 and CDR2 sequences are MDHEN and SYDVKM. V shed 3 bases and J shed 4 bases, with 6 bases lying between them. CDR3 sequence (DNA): TGTGCCAGCAGTTTTTGGGTCACTGAAGCTTTCTTT. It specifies CASSFWVTEAFF.

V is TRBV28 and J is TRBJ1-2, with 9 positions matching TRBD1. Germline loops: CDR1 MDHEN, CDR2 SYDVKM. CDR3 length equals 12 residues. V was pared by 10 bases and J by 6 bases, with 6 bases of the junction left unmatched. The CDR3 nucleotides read TGTGCCACCATCACAGGGGGCGATGGCTACACCTTC. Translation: CATITGGDGYTF.

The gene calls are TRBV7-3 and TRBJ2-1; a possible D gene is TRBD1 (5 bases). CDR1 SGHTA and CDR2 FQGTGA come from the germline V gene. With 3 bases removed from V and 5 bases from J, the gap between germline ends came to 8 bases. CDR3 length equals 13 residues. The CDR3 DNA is TGTGCCAGCAGCTTTGACAGCAACAATGAGCAGTTCTTC. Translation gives CASSFDSNNEQFF.

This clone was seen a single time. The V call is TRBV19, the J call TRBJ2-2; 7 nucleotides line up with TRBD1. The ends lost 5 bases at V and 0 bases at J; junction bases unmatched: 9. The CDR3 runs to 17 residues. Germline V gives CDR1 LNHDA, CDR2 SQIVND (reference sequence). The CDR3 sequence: CASSPGTDESNTGELFF. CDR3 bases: TGTGCCAGTAGTCCCGGGACAGACGAGTCGAACACCGGGGAGCTGTTTTTT.

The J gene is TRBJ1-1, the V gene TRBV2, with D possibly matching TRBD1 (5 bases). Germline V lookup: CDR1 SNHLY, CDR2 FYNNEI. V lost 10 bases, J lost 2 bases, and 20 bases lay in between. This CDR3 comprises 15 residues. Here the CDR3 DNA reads TGTGCCACCCGTGACAGTCAATTTTTTAACACTGAAGCTTTCTTT. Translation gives CATRDSQFFNTEAFF.

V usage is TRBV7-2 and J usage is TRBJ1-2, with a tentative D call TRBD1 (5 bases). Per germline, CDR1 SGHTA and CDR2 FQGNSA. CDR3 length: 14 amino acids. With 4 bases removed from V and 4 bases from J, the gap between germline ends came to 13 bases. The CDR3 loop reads CASSSGGVSYGYTF. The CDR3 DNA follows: TGTGCCAGCAGCTCTGGGGGAGTGAGCTATGGCTACACCTTC.

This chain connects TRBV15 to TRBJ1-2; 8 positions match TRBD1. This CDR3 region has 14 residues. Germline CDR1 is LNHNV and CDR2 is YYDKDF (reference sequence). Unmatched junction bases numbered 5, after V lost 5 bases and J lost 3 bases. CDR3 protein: CATSPGGGYYGYTF. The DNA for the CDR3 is TGTGCCACCAGCCCAGGGGGCGGTTACTATGGCTACACCTTC. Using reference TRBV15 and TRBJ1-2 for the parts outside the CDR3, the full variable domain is DAMVIQNPRYQVTQFGKPVTLSCSQTLNHNVMYWYQQKSSQAPKLLFHYYDKDFNNEADTPDNFQSRRPNTSFCFLDIRSPGLGDTAMYLCATSPGGGYYGYTFGSGTRLTVV.

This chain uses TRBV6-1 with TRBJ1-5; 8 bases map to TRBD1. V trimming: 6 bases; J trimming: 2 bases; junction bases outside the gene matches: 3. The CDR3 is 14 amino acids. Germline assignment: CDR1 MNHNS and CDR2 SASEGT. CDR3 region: CASRQGVGNQPQHF. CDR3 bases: TGTGCCAGCAGACAGGGGGTGGGCAATCAGCCCCAGCATTTT.

CDR3 protein: CASIKTGGNTEAFF. Written as DNA, the CDR3 is TGTGCCAGCATCAAGACAGGGGGCAATACTGAAGCTTTCTTT. The rearrangement uses TRBV6-5 and TRBJ1-1; 10 bases line up with TRBD1. From germline, CDR1 is MNHEY and CDR2 SVGAGI. The CDR3 length is 14 residues. J gave up 5 bases and V 7 bases, and 7 bases lay outside the gene matches.

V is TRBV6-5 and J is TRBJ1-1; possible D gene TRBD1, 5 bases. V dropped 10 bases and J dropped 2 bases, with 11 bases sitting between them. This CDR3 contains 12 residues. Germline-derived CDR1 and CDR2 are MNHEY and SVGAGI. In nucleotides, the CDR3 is TGTGCCATCTGGGGGGGAAACACTGAAGCTTTCTTT. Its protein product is CAIWGGNTEAFF.

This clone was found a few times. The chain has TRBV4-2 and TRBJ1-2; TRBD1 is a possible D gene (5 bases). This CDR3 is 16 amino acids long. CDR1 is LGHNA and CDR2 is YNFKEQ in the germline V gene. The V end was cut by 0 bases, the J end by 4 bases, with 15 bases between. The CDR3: CASSQDPRALIYGYTF. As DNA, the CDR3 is TGTGCCAGCAGCCAAGATCCCAGGGCGCTCATCTATGGCTACACCTTC.

This chain's CDR3 is CASSLAATSVNEQFF. Written as DNA, the CDR3 is TGTGCCAGCAGCTTAGCAGCGACTAGCGTCAATGAGCAGTTCTTC. This rearrangement joins TRBV7-2 to TRBJ2-1; 8 nucleotides match TRBD2. Germline assignment: CDR1 SGHTA and CDR2 FQGNSA. This CDR3 comprises 15 residues. V lost 0 bases, J lost 6 bases, and 4 bases stayed unmatched.